This T cell receptor beta chain originates from a study of T cells in Graves' hyperthyroidism and ophthalmopathy (dated by TCRdb to between 2018 and 2021). In terms of the full investigation: Peripheral blood samples were taken at initial diagnosis, before any treatment was given. To identify distinguishing TCR V-J signatures, a discovery cohort of some 99 patients was used, comprising 43 with Graves' ophthalmopathy and some 60 with stable Graves' hyperthyroidism. Prospective prediction of ophthalmopathy was tested in an independent validation cohort of 18 to 20 hyperthyroidism patients and 15 to 17 patients who later progressed to ophthalmopathy. The 100 or so discovery patients were divided at random into training and test sets in a 7:3 ratio. In addition, the study compared T-cell repertoires in thyroid tissue and in blood from several Graves' hyperthyroidism patients. Once sampling was done, hyperthyroidism patients were given methimazole at a starting dose of 30 mg daily, whereas ophthalmopathy patients were given high-dose intravenous methylprednisolone. The paper reports TCR Vbeta CDR3 sequencing of some 140 peripheral blood samples: approximately 43 ophthalmopathy, under 80 hyperthyroidism and approximately 17 progressor patients. On the study overall, not on this receptor specifically: In validation, the model predicted progression to ophthalmopathy a median of around six months before onset, with roughly 70% sensitivity and roughly 77% specificity. No statistical method was used to set the sample size in advance, and investigators knew the group allocation. A model built on a 13 V-J signature distinguished ophthalmopathy from stable hyperthyroidism, reaching 87.88% sensitivity and 81% to 83% specificity in cross-validation and 80%/75% in testing. Most expanded thyroid clonotypes (frequency above 0.001) were also detected in blood, suggesting blood repertoires may reflect thyroid immune responses.

TCR beta CDR3 regions were amplified from RNA transcripts. A first-round RT-PCR of the TCR CDR3 used the HTBI primer set with the Qiagen OneStep RT-PCR kit. Libraries were constructed in a second round of multiplex PCR, after which size selection and purification were carried out. The libraries were sequenced on an Illumina HiSeq2000 using paired-end 100 bp reads. As for the original processing: SOAPnuke was used to process the raw data, throwing out any read that contained adapters or uncalled bases, had a mean Phred below 15, or lacked an exact constant-primer or identifier match. High-quality paired reads were merged using COPE v1.2.5, and each unique nucleotide sequence was defined as a clonotype. MiTCR v1.1 was used to align clonotypes to the IMGT TRBV, TRBD and TRBJ reference segments. Analysis was restricted to V-J combinations with a frequency above 0.0001, which covered just over 98% of repertoires. A TCS score was defined as the ratio between F50 (clonal expansion) and ExV (chaos), using BLOSUM62-based TCRdist between CDR3 peptides within each V-J. Welch's t-statistics and random forest reduced 514 V-J features to 13, which were used in a naive Bayes classifier (R e1071). In TCRdb, the public reads were trimmed at Q25 with fastp and aligned with MiXCR, with productive beta chains retained. Each CDR3 protein gets just one entry, which takes the most common genes and DNA from the rows behind it. The V and J calls and clone size come from TCRdb's table, not from the authors' own analysis. This sample lists about 640,000 distinct CDR3 sequences; 20% were detected once. The ten largest make up 30% to 40% of the sample.

V loses 0 bases of germline sequence and J loses 0 bases, and the interval between the two ends is 9 bases. The cysteine opens and the phenylalanine closes a CDR3 of 15 amino acids. Only the CDR3 DNA is retained, 45 bases long and in frame from the first base. Per the germline V gene, SGHRS is the CDR1 and YFSETQ is the CDR2. Moderately to severely active disease, a Clinical Activity Score of at least 3, a NOSPECS grade of at least 4, and a duration under 3 months were present in ophthalmopathy patients. The study excluded patients with uncontrolled infections, other autoimmune diseases, pregnancy or lactation. Clinical symptoms, serum thyroxine and TRAb, thyroid ultrasound, and orbital computed tomography formed the basis for the diagnoses. PBMCs were separated from 7.5 to 10 ml of fresh peripheral blood using Ficoll-Paque density gradient centrifugation. Trizol reagent was used to extract total RNA, and RNA quality was then checked on an Agilent 2100 Bioanalyzer.

This clonotype was observed at least ten times. No cognate antigen has been identified for it. Qualities for individual bases were not recorded, and no much larger clone is one base off. The specimen was blood. The TCR comes from a man in his thirties or forties with Graves' ophthalmopathy. The V gene is TRBV5-1 and the J gene is TRBJ1-1, with the D gene not clear enough to name. The nucleotides are TGCGCCAGCAGCTTGGGTAGGGCCATGAACACTGAAGCTTTCTTT. This yields the protein CASSLGRAMNTEAFF.